Below, 29 T cell receptor beta chains from the same sample are listed, as sequenced in a study of regulatory T cells in long-lasting Graves disease. Arm-PCR with iRepertoire HTBI primers amplified the CDR3 regions for these TCR beta libraries. TCRdb re-derived calls from the multiplex PCR reads in MiXCR, one entry per CDR3 protein. The sample consists of 450,000 to 500,000 distinct CDR3 sequences, 15% to 20% of them appearing once. The time point here: newly diagnosed GD, antithyroid drugs for less than 3 months. PBMC RNA served as the TCR library source. These data were likewise used in another study, on T cells in Graves' hyperthyroidism and ophthalmopathy.

Here the sequenced sample was peripheral blood mononuclear cells (PBMCs), taken at new diagnosis, from a patient treated with antithyroid drugs. Source of these receptors: a middle-aged man with Graves disease.

Notes on this clonotype: A much larger clonotype is one base distant, so this may be a read error. The chain carries TRBV11-2 and TRBJ1-4; maybe TRBD1 (6 bases). The V end was cut by 8 bases, the J end by 8 bases, with 30 bases between. Germline values: CDR1 SGHAT, CDR2 FQNNGV. CDR3 length equals 18 residues. This CDR3 reads CASGSFRDNLKGREKLFF. As DNA, the CDR3 is TGTGCCAGCGGCTCTTTCCGGGACAACCTTAAAGGGAGAGAAAAACTGTTTTTT.

This clonotype came up many times. This sequence joins TRBV20-1 and TRBJ1-1, with D tentatively TRBD1 (5 bases). V lost 3 bases, J lost 6 bases, and 20 bases lay in between. The CDR3 is 15 residues long. CDR1 is DFQATT and CDR2 is SNEGSKA in the germline V gene (reference sequence). The CDR3 DNA follows: TGCAGTGCTAGTACGCCGGGACGCCTAGGCGCTGAAGCTTTCTTT. Its protein is CSASTPGRLGAEAFF.

This clonotype appeared many times. V and J are TRBV3-1 and TRBJ2-7; TRBD2 matches at 8 bases. CDR3 length: 17 amino acids. The J segment lost 6 bases and the V segment lost 3 bases, leaving 16 bases of the junction unmatched. CDR1 is LGHDT and CDR2 is YNNKEL in the germline V gene (reference sequence). The CDR3 spells CASSHPGLAGPEGEQYF. As DNA, the CDR3 is TGTGCCAGCAGCCACCCGGGGCTAGCGGGTCCCGAGGGCGAGCAGTACTTC.

This clonotype was counted ten times or more. This chain links TRBV5-1 with TRBJ2-5; the match to TRBD2 covers 11 bases. The V gene end was trimmed by 0 bases and the J gene end by 4 bases; junction bases not matched to a gene: 5. The CDR3 length is 16 residues. CDR1 and CDR2 (germline): SGHRS, YFSETQ. For the CDR3, the DNA is TGCGCCAGCAGCTTGGGCCTACTAGCGGGAGCAGAGACCCAGTACTTC. The encoded protein is CASSLGLLAGAETQYF.

This clonotype has at least ten counts. The chain recombines TRBV7-9 with TRBJ2-1; D perhaps matches TRBD2 (6 bases). CDR3 length: 18 amino acids. Germline CDR1 and CDR2: SEHNR and FQNEAQ (reference sequence). Trimming removed 5 bases from V and 3 bases from J, with 23 bases in between. CDR3 DNA: TGTGCCAGCAGCCTTTACTTAGCGGCGAAACCGGGCTACAATGAGCAGTTCTTC. It translates to CASSLYLAAKPGYNEQFF.

This clonotype has at least ten counts. The chain links TRBV20-1 to TRBJ2-7, with 14 bases identical to TRBD2. Trimming removed 6 bases from V and 1 base from J; junction bases left unmatched: 11. The CDR3 runs 17 residues. CDR1 is DFQATT, CDR2 SNEGSKA, per germline (reference sequence). CDR3 bases: TGCAGTGCAAACGACCCCGGGACTAGCGGGAGTTCCTACGAGCAGTACTTC. This gives the protein CSANDPGTSGSSYEQYF.

Regarding this clonotype: It differs at one base from a far larger clone, so likely a read error. This chain uses TRBV11-2 with TRBJ2-1, with D perhaps TRBD2 (5 bases). Germline CDR1 reads SGHAT; CDR2 reads FQNNGV. The V end lost 4 bases, the J end lost 10 bases, and 14 bases lay between the germline ends. The CDR3 consists of 13 residues. This CDR3 is CASSSPDWTEQFF. Here the CDR3 DNA reads TGTGCCAGCAGCTCCCCGGACTGGACGGAGCAGTTCTTC.

This clonotype was recorded at least ten times. This sequence joins TRBV4-2 and TRBJ2-1; D is possibly TRBD1 (6 bases). With 1 base removed from V and 4 bases from J, the gap between germline ends came to 11 bases. Germline V gives CDR1 LGHNA, CDR2 YNFKEQ. The CDR3 has 15 amino acids. The CDR3 region is CASSQAAGAYNEQFF. The CDR3 nucleotides read TGTGCCAGCAGCCAAGCGGCAGGGGCGTACAATGAGCAGTTCTTC.

This clonotype was seen more than once but under ten times. This rearrangement joins TRBV5-1 to TRBJ1-3; no definite D call. CDR1 and CDR2 (germline): SGHRS, YFSETQ. V shed 4 bases and J shed 0 bases, with 14 bases lying between them. The CDR3 is 16 residues long. The CDR3 loop reads CASSGEGPTSGNTIYF. DNA for the CDR3: TGCGCCAGCAGCGGGGAGGGTCCTACCTCTGGAAACACCATATATTTT.

Ten or more counts support this clonotype. The chain uses TRBV10-1 and TRBJ2-1; D may correspond to TRBD1 or TRBD2 (5 bases each). This CDR3 region has 16 residues. V was clipped by 7 bases and J by 7 bases, with 23 bases between them. Looked up from germline, CDR1 is WNHNN and CDR2 is SYGVQD (reference sequence). The CDR3 is CASTTEAGAIGNEQFF. Written as DNA, the CDR3 is TGCGCCAGCACCACTGAAGCCGGGGCAATAGGGAATGAGCAGTTCTTC.

The V and J genes are TRBV7-3 and TRBJ2-1, with TRBD2 matching over 8 bases. Germline trimming cut 2 bases from V and 0 bases from J; bases unmatched to any gene: 6. The CDR3 totals 17 residues. Per the germline V gene, CDR1 is SGHTA and CDR2 is FQGTGA. The CDR3 loop is CASSLAGGLSSYNEQFF. The CDR3, as DNA: TGTGCCAGCAGCTTAGCGGGAGGCCTAAGCTCCTACAATGAGCAGTTCTTC.

This clonotype has ten or more counts. This sequence joins TRBV24-1 and TRBJ1-2; D is possibly TRBD1 (5 bases). The V end was cut by 1 base, the J end by 8 bases, with 10 bases between. The CDR3 runs to 13 residues. Germline assignment: CDR1 KGHDR and CDR2 SFDVKD. CDR3 sequence: CATSDLSGVGYTF. The CDR3 DNA reads as TGTGCCACCAGTGATTTATCGGGGGTCGGCTACACCTTC.

To note about this clonotype: A much larger clone lies a single base off, so this may be a read error. The genes are TRBV12-3 or TRBV12-4 and TRBJ2-5; weak D call: TRBD2 (7 bases). The CDR3 runs 15 residues. CDR3 amino acids: CASSPLAGAQETQHF. The CDR3, as DNA: TGTGCCAGCAGTCCCCTGGCGGGGGCCCAAGAGACCCAGCACTTC.

The table lists this clonotype with many counts. J is TRBJ2-7 and V is TRBV20-1; possibly TRBD2 for D (5 bases). Germline-derived CDR1 and CDR2 are DFQATT and SNEGSKA (reference sequence). The germline V and J ends were trimmed by 6 bases and 4 bases, with 19 bases remaining between them. This CDR3 spans 14 amino acids. The CDR3 bases are TGCAGTGCCACCGGGTCCTCAGCGGTTTACGAGCAGTACTTC. It yields the protein CSATGSSAVYEQYF.

This clonotype showed up many times. The V and J genes are TRBV28 and TRBJ2-5; D not resolved. Deletions cut 4 bases from V and 2 bases from J, with 8 bases between. Germline CDR1 reads MDHEN; CDR2 reads SYDVKM. CDR3 length equals 13 residues. The CDR3 bases are TGTGCCAGCAGTTCGGGTGGGCAAGAGACCCAGTACTTC. Protein sequence: CASSSGGQETQYF.

The chain employs TRBV2 and TRBJ2-3; 16 nucleotides line up with TRBD2. This CDR3 is 17 amino acids long. Looked up from germline, CDR1 is SNHLY and CDR2 is FYNNEI. V shed 4 bases, J shed 3 bases, and the junction held 4 bases outside the gene matches. The CDR3 protein is CASSAGTSGRATDTQYF. The CDR3 nucleotides read TGTGCCAGCAGTGCGGGGACTAGCGGGAGGGCGACAGATACGCAGTATTTT.

This clonotype has a count of ten or more. The V call is TRBV28, the J call TRBJ2-5, with D perhaps matching TRBD2 (7 bases). Trimming took 4 bases from V and 4 from J, leaving 13 bases between them. The germline V gene encodes CDR1 MDHEN and CDR2 SYDVKM. The CDR3 has 14 amino acids. The DNA of the CDR3 is TGTGCCAGCAGTTCGGGGGGCCGAGGAGAGACCCAGTACTTC. Translating it yields CASSSGGRGETQYF.

This clonotype was recorded many times. The rearrangement uses TRBV12-3 or TRBV12-4 and TRBJ1-5; D is undetermined. The CDR3 sequence is 13 residues long. Trimming pared 5 bases from V and 0 bases from J, leaving 5 bases between. CDR3: CASSINSNQPQHF. CDR3 sequence (DNA): TGTGCCAGCAGTATAAATAGCAATCAGCCCCAGCATTTT.

The rearrangement joins TRBV15 to TRBJ1-2; 11 nucleotides align to TRBD1. The V segment lost 4 bases and the J segment 4 bases; nucleotides outside the gene matches: 11. This CDR3 spans 17 amino acids. Germline V CDR1 and CDR2: LNHNV, YYDKDF (reference sequence). CDR3 region: CATSIGWSGQGVYGYTF. As DNA, the CDR3 is TGTGCCACCAGCATAGGATGGTCGGGACAGGGGGTCTATGGCTACACCTTC.

At least ten counts were recorded for this clonotype. The rearrangement uses TRBV28 and TRBJ2-2; 7 nucleotides match TRBD1. The CDR3 spans 13 residues. Germline V gene lookup returns CDR1 MDHEN and CDR2 SYDVKM. The J segment lost 5 bases and the V segment lost 6 bases, leaving 3 bases of the junction unmatched. As DNA, the CDR3 is TGTGCCAGCAGCCCCAGGGGGACCGGGGAGCTGTTTTTT. Translating it yields CASSPRGTGELFF.

This clonotype was picked up a small number of times. The V call is TRBV30, the J call TRBJ2-3; TRBD2 aligns across 8 bases. Unmatched junction bases numbered 7, after V lost 0 bases and J lost 2 bases. The CDR3 has 16 residues. Per the germline V gene, CDR1 is GTSNPN and CDR2 is SVGIG (reference sequence). The CDR3 DNA sequence: TGTGCCTGGAGTGTACCAACTAGCGGATTCACAGATACGCAGTATTTT. Protein: CAWSVPTSGFTDTQYF.

The V gene is TRBV6-1, the J gene TRBJ2-3, with D unclear. V was pared by 4 bases and J by 4 bases, with 12 bases between. The CDR3 consists of 14 residues. Germline loops: CDR1 MNHNS, CDR2 SASEGT. CDR3: CASSVAVRADTQYF. CDR3 nucleotide sequence: TGTGCCAGCAGTGTCGCCGTAAGGGCAGATACGCAGTATTTT.

In the case of this clonotype: A read error may account for a junction end that differs from germline. The genes are TRBV6-1 and TRBJ2-7; D remains ambiguous. CDR3 length: 13 residues. Germline V CDR1 and CDR2: MNHNS, SASEGT. The CDR3 protein is CANSVERVYEQYF. The CDR3, as DNA: TGTGCCAACAGTGTGGAAAGGGTCTACGAGCAGTACTTC.

This clonotype came up many times. The rearrangement uses TRBV9 and TRBJ1-5; 9 positions agree with TRBD1. Germline V gives CDR1 SGDLS, CDR2 YYNGEE. CDR3 length equals 13 residues. The V segment lost 7 bases and the J segment 6 bases; nucleotides outside the gene matches: 5. The CDR3 reads CASGGTGSQPQHF. The CDR3 region has the DNA TGTGCCAGCGGGGGGACAGGGAGTCAGCCCCAGCATTTT. The complete variable domain, with remaining parts taken from reference TRBV9 and TRBJ1-5, reads DSGVTQTPKHLITATGQRVTLRCSPRSGDLSVYWYQQSLDQGLQFLIQYYNGEERAKGNILERFSAQQFPDLHSELNLSSLELGDSALYFCASGGTGSQPQHFGDGTRLSIL.

The J gene is TRBJ2-1, the V gene TRBV10-3; the match to TRBD1 covers 7 bases. The germline gives CDR1 ENHRY, CDR2 SYGVKD. This CDR3 spans 15 amino acids. V gave up 9 bases and J gave up 0 bases; unmatched junction bases: 8. CDR3 loop: CAIARDSTSYNEQFF. CDR3 nucleotide sequence: TGTGCCATTGCCCGGGACAGTACCTCCTACAATGAGCAGTTCTTC.

With regard to this clonotype: A much more abundant neighbour one base away suggests this may be a read error. The chain couples TRBV6-1 to TRBJ2-7, with 11 positions matching TRBD1. This CDR3 has 14 residues. Looked up from germline, CDR1 is MNHNS and CDR2 is SASEGT. J lost 3 bases, V lost 4 bases, and 2 bases had no gene match. CDR3 coding DNA: TGTGCCAGCAGTGGGGGGACAGGGGGCTACGAGCAGTACTTC. Translation: CASSGGTGGYEQYF.

V usage is TRBV11-2 and J usage is TRBJ2-7, with 10 nucleotides matching TRBD2. This CDR3 is built from 15 residues. Unmatched junction bases numbered 5, after V lost 4 bases and J lost 2 bases. Germline V gene lookup returns CDR1 SGHAT and CDR2 FQNNGV. The CDR3 here is CASSSGLAIAYEQYF. The DNA of the CDR3 is TGTGCCAGCAGCTCGGGACTAGCGATAGCCTACGAGCAGTACTTC.

This clonotype was recorded a few times. A read error is possible here, since a much larger clone lies one base away. This chain connects TRBV7-2 to TRBJ2-3, with D possibly matching TRBD1 (5 bases). Germline CDR1 reads SGHTA; CDR2 reads FQGNSA. The CDR3 contains 15 residues. CDR3 nucleotides: TGTGCCTGCAGCCCCAGGGTATCTGCGAGTGATACGCAGTATTTT. It codes for CACSPRVSASDTQYF.

This clonotype was counted a single time. A read error is possible here, since a much larger clone lies one base away. The chain couples TRBV6-1 to TRBJ2-7; 8 bases are shared with TRBD2. V was clipped by 5 bases and J by 7 bases; unmatched bases: 16. The CDR3 contains 16 residues. Looked up from germline, CDR1 is MNHNS and CDR2 is SASEGT. Here the CDR3 DNA reads TGTGCCAGCAGTACTAGCGGCCGCTGGCTCCCCCATGAGCAGTACTTC. This translates into CASSTSGRWLPHEQYF.